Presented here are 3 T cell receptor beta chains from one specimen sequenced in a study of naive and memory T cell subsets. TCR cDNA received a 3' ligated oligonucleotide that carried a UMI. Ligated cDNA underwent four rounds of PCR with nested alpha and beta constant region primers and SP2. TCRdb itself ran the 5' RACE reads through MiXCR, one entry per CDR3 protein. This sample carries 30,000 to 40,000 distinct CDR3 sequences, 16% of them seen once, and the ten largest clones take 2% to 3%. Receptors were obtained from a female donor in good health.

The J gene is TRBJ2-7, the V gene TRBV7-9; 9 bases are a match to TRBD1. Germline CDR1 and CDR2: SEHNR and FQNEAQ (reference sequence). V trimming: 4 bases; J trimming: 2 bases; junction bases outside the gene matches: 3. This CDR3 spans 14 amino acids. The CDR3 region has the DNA TGTGCCAGCAGCTCCCGGACAGGGGCCTACGAGCAGTACTTC. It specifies CASSSRTGAYEQYF.

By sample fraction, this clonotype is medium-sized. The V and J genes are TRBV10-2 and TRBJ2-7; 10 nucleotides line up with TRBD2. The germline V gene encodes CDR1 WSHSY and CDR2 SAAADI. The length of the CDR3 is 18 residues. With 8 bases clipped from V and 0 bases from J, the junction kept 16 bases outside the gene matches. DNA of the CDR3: TGCGCCAGCTCCGGACGGACTAGCGGAGGACTCATCTCCTACGAGCAGTACTTC. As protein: CASSGRTSGGLISYEQYF.

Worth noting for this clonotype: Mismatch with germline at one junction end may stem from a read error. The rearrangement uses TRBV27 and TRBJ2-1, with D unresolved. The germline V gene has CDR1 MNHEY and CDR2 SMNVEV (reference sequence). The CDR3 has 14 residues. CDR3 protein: CASRARRENNEQFF. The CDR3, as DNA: TGCGCCAGCAGAGCACGGAGAGAAAACAATGAGCAGTTCTTC.